This T cell receptor (beta chain) was found in a study of Ad26.COV2.S vaccination and SARS-CoV-2 variants. Trimming pared 4 bases from V and 0 bases from J, leaving 17 bases between. There are 16 residues in the CDR3. The germline CDR1 and CDR2 sequences are SGHDT and YYEEEE. Libraries were prepared by immunoSEQ multiplex PCR; TCRdb keeps only in-frame clonotypes and omits some of them. This sample yields more than 300,000 clones, of which 85% are seen a single time; 2.1% belongs to the top ten. Specified treatment: around 19 received Ad26.COV2.S at low or high dose, single or two shots; 5 received placebo; per-sample allocation not given. The investigators took samples on day 63 after the first vaccine or placebo injection.

The sequence was collected from a person between 18 and 65 years old who received the Ad26.COV2.S COVID-19 vaccine or a placebo. V and J are TRBV5-6 and TRBJ2-7; perhaps TRBD2 as D (6 bases). The material sequenced was peripheral blood, taken in a trial of Ad26.COV2.S vaccine versus placebo. In nucleotides, the CDR3 is TGTGCCAGCAGCCCCCCCCACGGGGGTACCTCCTACGAGCAGTACTTC. Its protein product is CASSPPHGGTSYEQYF.